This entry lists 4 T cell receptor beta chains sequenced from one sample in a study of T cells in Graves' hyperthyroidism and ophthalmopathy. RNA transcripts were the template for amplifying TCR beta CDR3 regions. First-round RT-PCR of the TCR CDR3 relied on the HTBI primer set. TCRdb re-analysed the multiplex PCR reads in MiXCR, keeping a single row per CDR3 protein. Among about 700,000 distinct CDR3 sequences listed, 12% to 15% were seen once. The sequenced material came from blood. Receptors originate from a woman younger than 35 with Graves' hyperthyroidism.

As DNA, the CDR3 is TGTGCCATCAGTGGACCAGCTTGGGCTGAAGCTTTCTTT. This encodes CAISGPAWAEAFF. The chain couples TRBV10-3 to TRBJ1-1, with D hard to call. The V gene lost 4 bases and the J gene lost 6 bases, with 12 bases spanning the gap. The germline gives CDR1 ENHRY, CDR2 SYGVKD. This CDR3 contains 13 residues.

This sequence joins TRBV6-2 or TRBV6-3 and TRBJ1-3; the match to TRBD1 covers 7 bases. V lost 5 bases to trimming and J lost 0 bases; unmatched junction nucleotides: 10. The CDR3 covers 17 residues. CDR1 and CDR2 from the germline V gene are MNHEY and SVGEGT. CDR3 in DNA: TGTGCCAGCAGTCGGACAGGCACCACTTCCTCTGGAAACACCATATATTTT. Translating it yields CASSRTGTTSSGNTIYF.

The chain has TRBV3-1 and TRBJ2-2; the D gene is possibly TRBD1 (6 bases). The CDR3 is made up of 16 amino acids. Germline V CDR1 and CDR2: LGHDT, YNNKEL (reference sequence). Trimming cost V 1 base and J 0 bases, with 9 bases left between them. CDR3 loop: CASSQARQANTGELFF. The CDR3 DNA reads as TGTGCCAGCAGCCAAGCTAGACAGGCGAACACCGGGGAGCTGTTTTTT.

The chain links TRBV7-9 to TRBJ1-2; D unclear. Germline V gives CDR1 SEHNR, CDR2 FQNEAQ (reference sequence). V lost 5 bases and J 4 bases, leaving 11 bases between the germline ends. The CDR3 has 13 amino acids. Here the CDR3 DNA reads TGTGCCAGCAGCCTTCAGGAGAGCTATGGCTACACCTTC. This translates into CASSLQESYGYTF.